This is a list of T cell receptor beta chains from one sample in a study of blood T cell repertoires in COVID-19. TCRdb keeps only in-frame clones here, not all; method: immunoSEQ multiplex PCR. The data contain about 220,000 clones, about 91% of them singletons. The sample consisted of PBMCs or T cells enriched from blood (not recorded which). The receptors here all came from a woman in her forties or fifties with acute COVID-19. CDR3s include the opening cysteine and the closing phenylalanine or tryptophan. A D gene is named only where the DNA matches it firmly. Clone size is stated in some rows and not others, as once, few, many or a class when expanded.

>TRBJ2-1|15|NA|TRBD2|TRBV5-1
TGCGCCAGCAGCTTGGGACTAGCGGACTACAATGAGCAGTTCTTC
CASSLGLADYNEQFF
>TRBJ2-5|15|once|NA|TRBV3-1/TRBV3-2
TGTGCCAGCAGCCCCCGTACAGGGCTGTTGGAGACCCAGTACTTC
CASSPRTGLLETQYF
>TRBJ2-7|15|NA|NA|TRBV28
TGTGCCAGCAGTTCATTAGAGAGGGTTTCTGACGAGCAGTACTTC
CASSSLERVSDEQYF
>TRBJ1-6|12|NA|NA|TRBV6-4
TGTGCCAGCAGATCAGGGTATTCACCCCTCCACTTT
CASRSGYSPLHF
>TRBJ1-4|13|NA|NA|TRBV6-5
TGTGCCAGCAGCCGCAGGGAGGGGGAAAAACTGTTTTTT
CASSRREGEKLFF
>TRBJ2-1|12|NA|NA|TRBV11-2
TGTGCCAGCAGCTGGAGGGTTAATGAGCAGTTCTTC
CASSWRVNEQFF
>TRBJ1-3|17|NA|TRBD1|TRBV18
TGTGCCAGCTCATCGGGTCAACCGGGACAGGGTGGAAACACCATATATTTT
CASSSGQPGQGGNTIYF
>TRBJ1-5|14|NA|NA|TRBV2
TGTGCCAGCGGGGCGGTACAGGGTAATCAGCCCCAGCATTTT
CASGAVQGNQPQHF
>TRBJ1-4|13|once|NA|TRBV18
TGTGCCAGCTCACCGGGACACGGCGAGGAACTGTTTTTT
CASSPGHGEELFF
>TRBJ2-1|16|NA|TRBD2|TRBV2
TGTGCCAGCAGCGAAGGACTAGCGGGAGCTGGTAATGAGCAGTTCTTC
CASSEGLAGAGNEQFF
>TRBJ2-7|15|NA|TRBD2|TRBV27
TGTGCCAGCAGTTTCGGGCTAGCGGGTTTCGACGAGCAGTACTTC
CASSFGLAGFDEQYF
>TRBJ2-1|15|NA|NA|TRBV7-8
TGTGCCAGCAGCTTAGAAGAGGGGGGGACGAATGAGCAGTTCTTC
CASSLEEGGTNEQFF
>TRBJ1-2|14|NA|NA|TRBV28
TGTGCCAGCAGTTTTCAAGACAGAAACTATGGCTACACCTTC
CASSFQDRNYGYTF
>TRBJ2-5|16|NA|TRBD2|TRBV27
TGTGCCAGCAGTTTATGGGGCGGGAGGCCCCAAGAGACCCAGTACTTC
CASSLWGGRPQETQYF
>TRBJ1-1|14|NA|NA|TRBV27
TGTGCCAGCAGTTCCCAGTTTGGGAACACTGAAGCTTTCTTT
CASSSQFGNTEAFF
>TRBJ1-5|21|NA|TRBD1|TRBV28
TGTGCCAGCAGTTTACCTCCCCAGGGAGATTGGACAGGGTGGATTACTCAGCCCCAGCATTTT
CASSLPPQGDWTGWITQPQHF
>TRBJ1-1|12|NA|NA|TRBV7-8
TGTGCCAGCAGCTTCAGGGACACTGAAGCTTTCTTT
CASSFRDTEAFF
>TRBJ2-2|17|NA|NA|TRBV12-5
TGTGCTAGTGGTTTGTGGTATGGTCTAGATGACACCGGGGAGCTGTTTTTT
CASGLWYGLDDTGELFF
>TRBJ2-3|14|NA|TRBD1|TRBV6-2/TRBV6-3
TGTGCCAGCAGTGAGGACAGGGTTGCAGATACGCAGTATTTT
CASSEDRVADTQYF
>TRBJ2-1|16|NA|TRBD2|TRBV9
TGTGCCAGCAGCGTCGGACTAGCGGGCCGGTGGGATGAGCAGTTCTTC
CASSVGLAGRWDEQFF
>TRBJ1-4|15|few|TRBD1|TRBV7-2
TGTGCCAGCAGCCCACGGGGGACAGGGCCAGGAGGACTGTTTTTT
CASSPRGTGPGGLFF
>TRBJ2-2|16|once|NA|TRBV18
TGTGCCAGCTCACCACCGGGCAGGGGAAACACCGGGGAGCTGTTTTTT
CASSPPGRGNTGELFF
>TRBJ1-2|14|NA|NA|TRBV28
TGTGCCAGCAGTTTACCGCCGGATCGGAGCGGCTACACCTTC
CASSLPPDRSGYTF
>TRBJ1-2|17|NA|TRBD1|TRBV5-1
TGCGCCAGCAGCTACGGGACAGTTTACGGAGGTTTGAATGGCTACACCTTC
CASSYGTVYGGLNGYTF
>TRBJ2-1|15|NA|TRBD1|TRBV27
TGTGCCAGCAGACTACTCTCAACAGGGGACAATGAGCAGTTCTTC
CASRLLSTGDNEQFF
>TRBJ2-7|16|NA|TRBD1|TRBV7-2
TGTGCCAGCAGCGGAATCGGACAGGGTAGAGCCTACGAGCAGTACTTC
CASSGIGQGRAYEQYF
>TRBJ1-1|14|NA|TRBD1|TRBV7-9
TGTGCCAGCAGCGCCGGACAGGGATCCACTGAAGCTTTCTTT
CASSAGQGSTEAFF
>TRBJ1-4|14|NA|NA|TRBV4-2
TGTGCCAGCAGCCCCCCAGGGGCGAATGAAAAACTGTTTTTT
CASSPPGANEKLFF
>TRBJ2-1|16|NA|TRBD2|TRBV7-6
TGTGCCAGCAGCTTCAATAGCGGGAAGGTCATCGGTGAGCAGTTCTTC
CASSFNSGKVIGEQFF
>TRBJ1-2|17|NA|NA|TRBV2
TGTGCCAGCAGTGAAGCACCTAAGGACAGCGAGGACTATGGCTACACCTTC
CASSEAPKDSEDYGYTF
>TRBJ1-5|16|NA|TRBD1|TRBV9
TGTGCCAGCAGCCCGAGACAGGGCTTAAGCAATCAGCCCCAGCATTTT
CASSPRQGLSNQPQHF
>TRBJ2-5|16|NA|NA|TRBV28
TGTGCCAGCACTCTGCTCCTCGTGGGCGGAGGAGAGACCCAGTACTTC
CASTLLLVGGGETQYF
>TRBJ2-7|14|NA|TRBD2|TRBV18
TGTGCCAGCTCACCTGGGCGGGAGAGGTACGAGCAGTACTTC
CASSPGRERYEQYF
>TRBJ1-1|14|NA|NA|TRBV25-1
TGTGCCAGCAGTCCCACCGGGTCGAACACTGAAGCTTTCTTT
CASSPTGSNTEAFF
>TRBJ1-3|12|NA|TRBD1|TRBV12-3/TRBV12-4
TGTGCCAGCAGTTTGGGAGGAACGGGACAGAGGTTT
CASSLGGTGQRF
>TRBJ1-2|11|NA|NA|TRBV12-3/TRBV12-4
TGTGCCAGCAGGTTAGGAGGCGGCTACACCTTC
CASRLGGGYTF
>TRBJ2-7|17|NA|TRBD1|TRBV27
TGTGCCAGCAGTATCCGACAGGGCCCCTTACGAACCTACGAGCAGTACTTC
CASSIRQGPLRTYEQYF
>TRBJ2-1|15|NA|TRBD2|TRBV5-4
TGTGCCAGCAGCAGGGGACTAGCTTCCGGGGATGAGCAGTTCTTC
CASSRGLASGDEQFF
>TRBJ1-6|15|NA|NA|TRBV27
TGTGCCAGCGGCCTTTTCGACAGAAATAATTCACCCCTCCACTTT
CASGLFDRNNSPLHF
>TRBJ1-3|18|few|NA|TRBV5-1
TGCGCCAGCAGCTTGAACAGCAGTCCGGGGATGAGTGGAAACACCATATATTTT
CASSLNSSPGMSGNTIYF
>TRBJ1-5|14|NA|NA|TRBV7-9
TGTGCCAGCAGCCCAACAGGGTTCGGACAGCCCCAGCATTTT
CASSPTGFGQPQHF
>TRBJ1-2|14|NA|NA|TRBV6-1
TGTGCCAGCAGTGAGTTCAGTTTTAACTATGGCTACACCTTC
CASSEFSFNYGYTF